These 25 T cell receptor beta chains came from one sample sequenced in a study of T cells after yellow fever vaccination. A single record per CDR3 protein comes from TCRdb applying MiXCR to the 5' RACE reads. The sample records 350,000 to 450,000 distinct CDR3 sequences, roughly 6.2% being singletons. This specimen consisted of PBMCs, obtained 5 days after the yellow fever booster vaccination. These receptors were collected from a man aged 25-45 years who received the YFV17D yellow fever vaccine.

This clonotype was recorded a few times. The V gene is TRBV6-1, the J gene TRBJ2-7, with 9 bases fitting TRBD1. This CDR3 region has 15 residues. After removal of 6 bases from V and 6 bases from J, the junction contained 12 bases not matched to a gene. CDR1 MNHNS and CDR2 SASEGT come from the germline V gene. The CDR3: CASRSTGGVSAEQYF. CDR3 in DNA: TGTGCCAGCAGGTCGACAGGGGGGGTCTCCGCCGAGCAGTACTTC.

This clonotype came up a few times. The V call is TRBV12-3 or TRBV12-4, the J call TRBJ2-7; D not certain. The CDR3 covers 14 residues. Trimming removed 5 bases from V and 5 bases from J, with 16 bases in between. The chain's CDR3 is CASSPTSAINEQYF. The CDR3 DNA sequence: TGTGCCAGCAGTCCAACCTCGGCGATCAACGAGCAGTACTTC.

This clonotype appeared many times. This rearrangement joins TRBV29-1 to TRBJ2-3; no clear D. There are 13 residues in the CDR3. Trimming removed 3 bases from V and 0 bases from J, with 7 bases in between. The V gene's germline CDR1 is SQVTM and CDR2 ANQGSEA. The CDR3 coding sequence is TGCAGCGTTGAGAAGACTAGCACAGATACGCAGTATTTT. This codes for CSVEKTSTDTQYF.

The chain links TRBV20-1 to TRBJ2-5; TRBD1 matches at 12 bases. This CDR3 has 17 amino acids. J lost 5 bases, V lost 6 bases, and 16 bases had no gene match. Germline values: CDR1 DFQATT, CDR2 SNEGSKA (reference sequence). This chain's CDR3 is CSADGNGTGGAGETQYF. The CDR3 DNA follows: TGCAGTGCGGATGGGAACGGGACAGGGGGCGCAGGGGAGACCCAGTACTTC.

This clonotype has ten or more counts. This chain links TRBV18 with TRBJ2-7, with a tentative D call TRBD1 (6 bases). Germline CDR1 is KGHSH and CDR2 is LQKENI. Trimming stripped 5 bases from V and 5 bases from J, with 13 bases between. The CDR3 covers 13 residues. The CDR3 DNA reads TGTGCCAGCTCAGGGGGCCAATCGAACGAGCAGTACTTC. This codes for CASSGGQSNEQYF.

The rearrangement links TRBV20-1 to TRBJ1-2; tentatively, D is TRBD1 (5 bases). The CDR3 runs 14 residues. CDR1 and CDR2 (germline): DFQATT, SNEGSKA (reference sequence). Trimming took 0 bases from V and 4 from J, leaving 12 bases between them. CDR3 residues: CSARDPGAGYGYTF. CDR3 DNA: TGCAGTGCTAGAGATCCCGGGGCGGGCTATGGCTACACCTTC.

The V call is TRBV5-1, the J call TRBJ2-1, with D perhaps matching TRBD2 (5 bases). The V end was cut by 3 bases, the J end by 9 bases, with 19 bases between. CDR1 is SGHRS and CDR2 is YFSETQ in the germline V gene. CDR3 length: 15 amino acids. The CDR3: CASSSGDSSGAEQFF. The CDR3 DNA reads TGCGCCAGCAGCTCCGGAGACTCAAGCGGCGCTGAGCAGTTCTTC.

This rearrangement joins TRBV20-1 to TRBJ2-2; 10 positions match TRBD2. CDR3 length: 15 residues. V gave up 3 bases and J gave up 4 bases; unmatched junction bases: 5. The V gene's germline CDR1 is DFQATT and CDR2 SNEGSKA (reference sequence). CDR3 region: CSASKREGLTGELFF. The CDR3 coding sequence is TGCAGTGCTAGTAAGCGGGAGGGCCTCACCGGGGAGCTGTTTTTT.

This clonotype was seen repeatedly, ten times or more. This chain joins TRBV7-2 and TRBJ2-2; 9 nucleotides match TRBD2. V dropped 6 bases and J dropped 2; count of bases not matched to a gene: 7. Germline V gene lookup returns CDR1 SGHTA and CDR2 FQGNSA. This CDR3 spans 16 amino acids. CDR3 coding DNA: TGTGCCAGCAGAAAACCGGGACTAGCCAACACCGGGGAGCTGTTTTTT. It codes for CASRKPGLANTGELFF.

V and J are TRBV30 and TRBJ1-6; the match to TRBD1 covers 11 bases. This CDR3 is built from 17 residues. Germline V gives CDR1 GTSNPN, CDR2 SVGIG (reference sequence). V lost 5 bases and J lost 3; bases outside the gene matches: 9. CDR3 sequence reads: CAWDSGTGGFYNSPLHF. The DNA of the CDR3 is TGTGCCTGGGATTCCGGGACAGGGGGTTTCTATAATTCACCCCTCCACTTT.

This clonotype was found a few times. The chain joins TRBV6-6 to TRBJ2-5; D unresolved. This CDR3 comprises 13 residues. The V and J ends lost 6 bases and 7 bases respectively, with 15 bases between them. CDR1 is MNHNY and CDR2 is SVGAGI in the germline V gene (reference sequence). The CDR3 sequence: CASRKDPYGTQYF. The CDR3 DNA sequence: TGTGCCAGCAGAAAAGACCCGTACGGGACCCAGTACTTC.

This clonotype has at least ten counts. CDR3 amino acids: CASSYLSSGANVLTF. CDR3 nucleotide sequence: TGTGCCAGCAGTTACTTATCCTCTGGGGCCAACGTCCTGACTTTC. The chain joins TRBV6-5 to TRBJ2-6, with unresolved D. The V gene's germline CDR1 is MNHEY and CDR2 SVGAGI. There are 15 residues in the CDR3. V was shortened by 1 base and J by 0 bases, with 4 bases between the two germline ends.

Regarding this clonotype: One end of the junction fails to match germline, which may point to a read error. The rearrangement links TRBV20-1 to TRBJ2-7, with 10 bases fitting TRBD2. CDR3 length equals 14 residues. Per the germline V gene, CDR1 is DFQATT and CDR2 is SNEGSKA (reference sequence). The CDR3 loop reads CSARGGTSVYEQYF. CDR3 bases: TGCAGTGCAAGAGGTGGGACTAGCGTCTACGAGCAGTACTTC.

The rearrangement uses TRBV9 and TRBJ2-2; D unclear. CDR1 is SGDLS, CDR2 YYNGEE, per germline. The CDR3 loop spans 13 amino acids. V was clipped by 0 bases and J by 3 bases, with 3 bases between them. This CDR3 reads CASSVDDTGELFF. The CDR3 DNA reads TGTGCCAGCAGCGTAGACGACACCGGGGAGCTGTTTTTT.

In this sample, this clonotype turned up many times. The chain combines TRBV6-1 with TRBJ2-5, with D maybe TRBD2 (6 bases). Germline assignment: CDR1 MNHNS and CDR2 SASEGT. The V end lost 2 bases, the J end lost 1 base, and 11 bases lay between the germline ends. The CDR3 contains 15 residues. The CDR3 reads CASSEWRGLQETQYF. CDR3 DNA sequence: TGTGCCAGCAGTGAATGGCGGGGCCTCCAAGAGACCCAGTACTTC.

Concerning this clonotype itself: Its ends do not fully match the called genes, so a read error is possible. The chain employs TRBV4-1 and TRBJ2-4, with D perhaps given as TRBD1 or TRBD2 (7 bases each). This CDR3 has 14 residues. Germline CDR1 and CDR2: MGHRA and YSYEKL. The CDR3 DNA reads TGCGCCAGCAGCCAAGACAGGGGGAGGGACATTCAGCACTTC. Translating gives CASSQDRGRDIQHF.

This clonotype was seen at least ten times. The V and J genes are TRBV20-1 and TRBJ2-5; 7 bases are a match to TRBD2. V was pared by 3 bases and J by 3 bases, with 7 bases of the junction left unmatched. Per germline, CDR1 DFQATT and CDR2 SNEGSKA (reference sequence). The CDR3 totals 14 residues. The CDR3 region has the DNA TGCAGTGCTAGGCTTGGGGGGGGGAAAGAGACCCAGTACTTC. It codes for CSARLGGGKETQYF.

J is TRBJ1-5 and V is TRBV20-1, with D possibly TRBD1 on 5 matching bases. Trimming removed 5 bases from V and 3 bases from J, with 20 bases in between. CDR3 length: 16 residues. The germline V gene encodes CDR1 DFQATT and CDR2 SNEGSKA (reference sequence). DNA for the CDR3: TGCAGTGCTCCCGAGGGTAGGGGACGGAACAATCAGCCCCAGCATTTT. Protein sequence: CSAPEGRGRNNQPQHF.

This sequence joins TRBV29-1 and TRBJ2-2, with TRBD1 matching over 10 bases. The germline V gene encodes CDR1 SQVTM and CDR2 ANQGSEA. Unmatched junction bases numbered 7, after V lost 6 bases and J lost 12 bases. The CDR3 sequence is 12 residues long. The chain's CDR3 is CSVGDRGSQLFF. The CDR3 nucleotides are TGCAGCGTGGGGGACAGGGGTTCCCAGCTGTTTTTT.

This clonotype was recorded at least ten times. The rearrangement links TRBV27 to TRBJ2-1; TRBD1 aligns across 7 bases. V gave up 9 bases and J gave up 6 bases; unmatched junction bases: 11. CDR3 length equals 14 residues. From germline, CDR1 is MNHEY and CDR2 SMNVEV (reference sequence). CDR3 loop: CASSARDSGNEQFF. DNA of the CDR3: TGTGCCAGTTCAGCCAGGGACAGTGGCAATGAGCAGTTCTTC.

This chain links TRBV2 with TRBJ2-1; 9 nucleotides agree with TRBD2. The CDR3 sequence is 18 residues long. CDR1 is SNHLY, CDR2 FYNNEI, per germline. This chain's CDR3 is CTCSFNLYAGGPDNEQFF. The CDR3 region has the DNA TGTACCTGCAGTTTCAATCTTTACGCGGGAGGGCCGGACAATGAGCAGTTCTTC. The full variable domain, with the rest looked up from reference TRBV2 and TRBJ2-1, is EPEVTQTPSHQVTQMGQEVILRCVPISNHLYFYWYRQILGQKVEFLVSFYNNEISEKSEIFDDQFSVERPDGSNFTLKIRSTKLEDSAMYFCTCSFNLYAGGPDNEQFFGPGTRLTVL.

This clonotype has a count of ten or more. J is TRBJ2-7 and V is TRBV6-5, with TRBD2 matching over 8 bases. V dropped 2 bases and J dropped 2; count of bases not matched to a gene: 8. The CDR3 loop spans 16 amino acids. Per germline, CDR1 MNHEY and CDR2 SVGAGI. CDR3 protein: CASSYGTRTRTYEQYF. The DNA of the CDR3 is TGTGCCAGCAGTTACGGGACTAGGACGAGAACCTACGAGCAGTACTTC.

This clonotype was seen a few times. The chain employs TRBV5-4 and TRBJ2-5; no clear D gene. From germline, CDR1 is SGHNT and CDR2 YYREEE (reference sequence). There are 13 residues in the CDR3. Trimming took off 4 bases at V and 3 bases at J, with 10 bases between the two ends. CDR3 nucleotide sequence: TGTGCCAGCAGCCCGGTGGGCGAAGAGACCCAGTACTTC. It encodes CASSPVGEETQYF.

The chain couples TRBV7-2 to TRBJ2-3; 11 bases align to TRBD2. The CDR3 extends over 16 amino acids. Unmatched junction bases numbered 7, after V lost 5 bases and J lost 3 bases. CDR1 and CDR2 from the germline V gene are SGHTA and FQGNSA. CDR3 nucleotides: TGTGCCAGCAGCCCCGTAGCGGGAGGGGGTACAGATACGCAGTATTTT. This codes for CASSPVAGGGTDTQYF.

This chain uses TRBV28 with TRBJ2-3; TRBD2 is a possible D gene (5 bases). CDR3 length: 16 residues. V was trimmed by 3 bases and J by 4 bases, leaving 17 bases between them. From germline, CDR1 is MDHEN and CDR2 SYDVKM. CDR3 bases: TGTGCCAGCAGTTTCCCCCGTATCGGAGGAGCAGATACGCAGTATTTT. Translated: CASSFPRIGGADTQYF.